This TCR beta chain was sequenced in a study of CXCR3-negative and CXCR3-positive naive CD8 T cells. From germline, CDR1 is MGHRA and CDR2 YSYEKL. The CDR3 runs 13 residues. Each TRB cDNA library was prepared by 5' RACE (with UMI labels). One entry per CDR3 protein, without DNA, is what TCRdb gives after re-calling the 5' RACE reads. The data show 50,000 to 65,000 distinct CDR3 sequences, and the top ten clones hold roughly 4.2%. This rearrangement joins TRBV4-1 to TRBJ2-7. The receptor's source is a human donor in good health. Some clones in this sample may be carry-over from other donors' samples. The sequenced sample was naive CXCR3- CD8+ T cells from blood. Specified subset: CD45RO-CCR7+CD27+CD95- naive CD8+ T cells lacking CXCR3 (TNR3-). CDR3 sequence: CASSRSESYEQYF.